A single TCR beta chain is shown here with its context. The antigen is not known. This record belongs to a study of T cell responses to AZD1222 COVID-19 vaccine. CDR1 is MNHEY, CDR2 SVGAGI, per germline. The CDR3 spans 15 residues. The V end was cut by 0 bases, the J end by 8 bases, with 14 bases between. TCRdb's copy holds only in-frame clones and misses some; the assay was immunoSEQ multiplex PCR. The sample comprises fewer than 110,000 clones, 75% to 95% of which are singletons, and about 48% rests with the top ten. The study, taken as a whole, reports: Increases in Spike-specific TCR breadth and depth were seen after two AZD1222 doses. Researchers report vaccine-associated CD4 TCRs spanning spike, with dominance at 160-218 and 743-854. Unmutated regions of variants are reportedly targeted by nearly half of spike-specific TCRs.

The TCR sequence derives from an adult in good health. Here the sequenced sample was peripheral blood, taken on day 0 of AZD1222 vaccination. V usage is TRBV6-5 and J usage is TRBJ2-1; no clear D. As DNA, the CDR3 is TGTGCCAGCAGTTACTCGAAGGGTAGGAGTGATGAGCAGTTCTTC. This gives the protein CASSYSKGRSDEQFF.